This TCR beta chain was sequenced for a study of cytomegalovirus exposure and HLA in healthy donors. Study-wide results and caveats: When a later analysis compared HLA-associated TCR beta chains with equally common others, the HLA-associated chains turned out to be more clonally expanded and to have lower generation probabilities.

The PCR had 60 Vbeta and 13 Jbeta primers. Repertoires were generated with immunoSEQ multiplex PCR, while TCRdb's copy carries only in-frame clones and drops some. The sample has 180,000 or so clones; 70% to 90% are singletons. On this clone: What it binds is unknown.

The length of the CDR3 is 16 residues. Looked up from germline, CDR1 is SGHNT and CDR2 is YYREEE (reference sequence). After removal of 4 bases from V and 7 bases from J, the junction contained 7 bases not matched to a gene. Samples came from healthy bone marrow donors. The TCR was taken from a man aged 18 to 29 in good health and CMV-seropositive. What was sequenced was PBMCs. The chain has TRBV5-4 and TRBJ2-5, with 16 bases aligning to TRBD2. CDR3 coding DNA: TGTGCCAGCAGCCAGGGACTAGCGGGGGGGCCTGGGACCCAGTACTTC. This sequence encodes CASSQGLAGGPGTQYF.